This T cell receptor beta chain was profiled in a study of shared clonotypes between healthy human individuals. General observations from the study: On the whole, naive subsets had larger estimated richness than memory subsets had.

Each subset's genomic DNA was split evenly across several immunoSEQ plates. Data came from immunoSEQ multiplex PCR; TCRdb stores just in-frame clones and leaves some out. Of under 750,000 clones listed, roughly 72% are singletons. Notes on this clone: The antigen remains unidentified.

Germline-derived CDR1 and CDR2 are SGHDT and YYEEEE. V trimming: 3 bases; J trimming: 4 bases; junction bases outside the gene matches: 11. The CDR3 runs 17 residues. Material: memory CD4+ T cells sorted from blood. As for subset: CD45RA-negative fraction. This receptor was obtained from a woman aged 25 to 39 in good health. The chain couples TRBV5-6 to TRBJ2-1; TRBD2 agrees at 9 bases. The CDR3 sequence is CASSWARTSGRYNEQFF. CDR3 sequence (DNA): TGTGCCAGCAGCTGGGCCCGGACCAGCGGGAGGTACAATGAGCAGTTCTTC.